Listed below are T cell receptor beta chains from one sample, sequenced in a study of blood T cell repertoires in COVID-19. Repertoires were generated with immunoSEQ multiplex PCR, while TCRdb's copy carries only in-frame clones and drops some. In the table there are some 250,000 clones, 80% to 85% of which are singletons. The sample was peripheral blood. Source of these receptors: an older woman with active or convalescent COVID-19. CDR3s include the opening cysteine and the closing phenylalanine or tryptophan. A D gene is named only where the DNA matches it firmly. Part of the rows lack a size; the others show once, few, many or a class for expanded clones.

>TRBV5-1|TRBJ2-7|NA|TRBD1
TGCGCCAGCAGCACGCAACCGGGACAGGCTGGAGAGCAGTACTTC
CASSTQPGQAGEQYF
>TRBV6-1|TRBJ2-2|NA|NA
TGTGCCAGCAGGGCTCAGGGTTCTACCGGGGAGCTGTTTTTT
CASRAQGSTGELFF
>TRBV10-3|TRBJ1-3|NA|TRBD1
TGTGCCATCGGACAGGGGGCTTCTGGAAACACCATATATTTT
CAIGQGASGNTIYF
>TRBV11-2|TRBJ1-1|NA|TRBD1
TGTGCCAGCAGCTCCTTCAGGGGGCTCGGCACTGAAGCTTTCTTT
CASSSFRGLGTEAFF
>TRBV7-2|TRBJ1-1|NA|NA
TGTGCCAGCAGCTTAGATCGCCGGGTTGGTACTGAAGCTTTCTTT
CASSLDRRVGTEAFF
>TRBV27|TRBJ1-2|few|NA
TGTGCCAGCAGTTTCGGAGGTGGGGGCTACTATGGCTACACCTTC
CASSFGGGGYYGYTF
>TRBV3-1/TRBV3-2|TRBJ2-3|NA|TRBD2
TGTGCCAGAGCGGGGGGAACCAAAAGCACAGATACGCAGTATTTT
CARAGGTKSTDTQYF
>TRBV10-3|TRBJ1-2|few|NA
TGTGCCATCATCATCCCAGGACCCACGGGGGGCTACACCTTC
CAIIIPGPTGGYTF
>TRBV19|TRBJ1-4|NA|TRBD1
TGTGCCAGTAGTATAGGCCTGACAGGGAATGAAAAACTGTTTTTT
CASSIGLTGNEKLFF
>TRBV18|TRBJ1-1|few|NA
TGTGCCAGCTCACCACCGAACAGACCCACTGAAGCTTTCTTT
CASSPPNRPTEAFF
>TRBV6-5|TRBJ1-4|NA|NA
TGTGCCAGCAGTCCAAATGGGGCCTCTAATGAAAAACTGTTTTTT
CASSPNGASNEKLFF
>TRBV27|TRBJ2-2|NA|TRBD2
TGTGCCAGCAGTTGGGGGACTAGCGGGGGTGGCGGGGAGCTGTTTTTT
CASSWGTSGGGGELFF
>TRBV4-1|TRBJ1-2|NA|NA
TGCGCCAGCAGCCAAGATCATCAGGGAATGGCTAACTATGGCTACACCTTC
CASSQDHQGMANYGYTF
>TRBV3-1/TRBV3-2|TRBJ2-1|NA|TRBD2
TGTGCCAGCAGCTCTAGCGGGGCAGGGTACAATGAGCAGTTCTTC
CASSSSGAGYNEQFF
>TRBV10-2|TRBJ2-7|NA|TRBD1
TGCGCCAGCAGTGGGACACAGGGGGTAATTTTGAACGAGCAGTACTTC
CASSGTQGVILNEQYF
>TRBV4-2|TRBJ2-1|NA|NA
TGTGCCAGCAGCCAACGCCCCCTGTGGCAGGGCTCCTACAATGAGCAGTTCTTC
CASSQRPLWQGSYNEQFF
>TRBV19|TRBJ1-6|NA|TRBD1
TGTGCCAGTAGTATTAGAGGGGACAGGGCAAATTCACCCCTCCACTTT
CASSIRGDRANSPLHF
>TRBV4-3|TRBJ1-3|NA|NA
TGCGCCAGCAGCGTTAAGTGGCCCCACTCTGGAAACACCATATATTTT
CASSVKWPHSGNTIYF
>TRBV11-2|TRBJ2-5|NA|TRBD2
TGTGCCAGCAGCCTAATGGGACTAGCGGGCCAAGAGACCCAGTACTTC
CASSLMGLAGQETQYF
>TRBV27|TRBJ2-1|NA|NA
TGTGCCAGCAGTTCCCGTTGGGGGGATGAGCAGTTCTTC
CASSSRWGDEQFF
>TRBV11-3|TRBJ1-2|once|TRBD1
TGTGCCAGCAGCTTGACAGGGGGTAATGGCTACACCTTC
CASSLTGGNGYTF
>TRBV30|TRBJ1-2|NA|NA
TGTGCCTGGAGTGTACAGTCACAGGGATCCTACACCTTC
CAWSVQSQGSYTF
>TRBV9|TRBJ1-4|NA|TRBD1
TGTGCCAGCAGCACCAGGGGGGATGAAAAACTGTTTTTT
CASSTRGDEKLFF
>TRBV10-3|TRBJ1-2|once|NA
TGTGCCATCAGTGAGTCGGGAGGACGGCTAAACTATGGCTACACCTTC
CAISESGGRLNYGYTF
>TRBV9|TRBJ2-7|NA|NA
TGTGCCAGCAGCCCAAACAGGGCAGGGGCCTACGAGCAGTACTTC
CASSPNRAGAYEQYF
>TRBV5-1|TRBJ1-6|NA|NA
TGCGCCAGCAGCTTGTCTTCGGGTAATTCACCCCTCCACTTT
CASSLSSGNSPLHF
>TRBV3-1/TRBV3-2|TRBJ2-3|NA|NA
TGTGCCAGCAGCCATCCCCCGGACAGACTCGCAGTATATTTT
CASSHPPDRLAVYF
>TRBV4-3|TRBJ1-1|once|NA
TGCGCCAGCAGCCACTTCTCCTTCCAACAGATCGGGAACACTGAAGCTTTCTTT
CASSHFSFQQIGNTEAFF
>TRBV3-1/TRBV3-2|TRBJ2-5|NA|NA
TGTGCCAGCAGCCAAGGTACGGCAGGCCCAGAGACCCAGTACTTC
CASSQGTAGPETQYF
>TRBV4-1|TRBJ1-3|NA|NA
TGCGCCAGCAGCCGATCCGAGGATGGTAGAATTTCTGGAAACACCATATATTTT
CASSRSEDGRISGNTIYF
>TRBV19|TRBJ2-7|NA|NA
TGTGCCAGTAGTCCCAGCGGAGGAATGGGGGGAGAGCAGTACTTC
CASSPSGGMGGEQYF
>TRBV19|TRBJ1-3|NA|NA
TGTGCCAGTAGTACCCACTCTGGAAACACCATATATTTT
CASSTHSGNTIYF
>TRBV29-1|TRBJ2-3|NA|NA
TGCAGCCCTCGGGGTCCAGAGAGCACAGATACGCAGTATTTT
CSPRGPESTDTQYF
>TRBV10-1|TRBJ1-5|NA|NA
TGCGCCAGCAGTGAGTCCCGGTCAGGGGTTGACCAGCCCCAGCATTTT
CASSESRSGVDQPQHF
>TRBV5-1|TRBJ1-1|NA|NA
TGCGCCAGCAGCCTCGGATGGGGGGACACTGAAGCTTTCTTT
CASSLGWGDTEAFF
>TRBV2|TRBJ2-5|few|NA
TGTGCCAGCAGCGTACAGGGCTGGGGAGAGACCCAGTACTTC
CASSVQGWGETQYF
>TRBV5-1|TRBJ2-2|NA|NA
TGCGCCAGCAGCTTGGAAGAGACAGGATTGAACACCGGGGAGCTGTTTTTT
CASSLEETGLNTGELFF
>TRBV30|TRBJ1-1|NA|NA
TGTGCCTGGAAGAGGGCCAGGTTGTATGAAGCTTTCTTT
CAWKRARLYEAFF
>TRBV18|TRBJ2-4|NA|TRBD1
TGTGCCAGCTCACCGGTAGGGACAGGGGGCGCAATCGCCCAGAACATTCAGTACTTC
CASSPVGTGGAIAQNIQYF
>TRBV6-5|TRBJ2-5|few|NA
TGTGCCAGCAGGGGGGTCGGGGGGCAATGGGAGACCCAGTACTTC
CASRGVGGQWETQYF
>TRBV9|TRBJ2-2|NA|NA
TGTGCCAGCAGCGTCGAGGCAGGGTGGACCGGGGAGCTGTTTTTT
CASSVEAGWTGELFF
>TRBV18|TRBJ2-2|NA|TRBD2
TGTGCCAGCTCACCACAAATAGCGGGGATTACCGGGGAGCTGTTTTTT
CASSPQIAGITGELFF
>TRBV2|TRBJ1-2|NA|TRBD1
TGTGCCAGCAGTGAACGGGACAGCCGCGCCGGTTATAACTATGGCTACACCTTC
CASSERDSRAGYNYGYTF
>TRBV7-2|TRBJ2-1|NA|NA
TGTGCCAGTGGGGAGCCCTCCTACAATGAGCAGTTCTTC
CASGEPSYNEQFF
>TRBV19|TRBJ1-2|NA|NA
TGTGCCAGTAGTATAGGAACAGGCTCCATTTATGGCTACACCTTC
CASSIGTGSIYGYTF
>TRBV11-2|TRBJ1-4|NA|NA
TGTGCCAGCAGTGGACTGCGTGGCGAAAAACTGTTTTTT
CASSGLRGEKLFF
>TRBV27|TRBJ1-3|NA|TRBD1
TGTGCCAGCAGTTTCGAGGACAGGGCTTTGGGAAACACCATATATTTT
CASSFEDRALGNTIYF
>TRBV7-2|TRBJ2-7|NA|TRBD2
TGTGCCAGCAGCTTAGTAGGTGGGGGGGAATACGAGCAGTACTTC
CASSLVGGGEYEQYF
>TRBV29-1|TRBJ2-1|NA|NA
TGCAGCGGTGCAGGGCATAGCTCCTACAATGAGCAGTTCTTC
CSGAGHSSYNEQFF
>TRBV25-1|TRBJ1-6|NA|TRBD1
TGTGCCAGCAGCGATCCGGGACAGAGTAATTCACCCCTCCACTTT
CASSDPGQSNSPLHF
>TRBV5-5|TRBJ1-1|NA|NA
TGTGCCAGCAGCAGTGGAGCAGCGAAGAACACTGAAGCTTTCTTT
CASSSGAAKNTEAFF
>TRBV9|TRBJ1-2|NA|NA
TGTGCCAGCAGCGTCAACAGGGCTGGCGGCGGCTACACCTTC
CASSVNRAGGGYTF
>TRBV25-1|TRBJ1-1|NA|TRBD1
TGTGCCAGCAGTGCCCTCCGACAGGGTCCTTCCCCGAACACTGAAGCTTTCTTT
CASSALRQGPSPNTEAFF